The table lists the clone carrying this T cell receptor beta chain with many counts. The sample originates from a study of early T cells in non-severe SARS-CoV-2 infection. TCRdb re-derived calls from the 5' RACE reads in MiXCR, one entry per CDR3 protein. The table has some 57,000 distinct CDR3 sequences, roughly 5.5% seen once. Per germline, CDR1 SGHNT and CDR2 YYREEE (reference sequence). The CDR3 is 16 amino acids. Trimming at V came to 0 bases and at J to 5 bases, leaving 7 bases not matched to a gene. This chain joins TRBV5-4 and TRBJ2-2; TRBD1 matches at 7 bases. Sequencing was performed on whole blood. The clonotype was recovered from an adult who was a healthcare worker with PCR-confirmed SARS-CoV-2 infection or an uninfected control (not recorded which). For the CDR3, the DNA is TGTGCCAGCAGCTTGGGTTCAGGGGGAAGGACCGGGGAGCTGTTTTTT. This translates into CASSLGSGGRTGELFF.